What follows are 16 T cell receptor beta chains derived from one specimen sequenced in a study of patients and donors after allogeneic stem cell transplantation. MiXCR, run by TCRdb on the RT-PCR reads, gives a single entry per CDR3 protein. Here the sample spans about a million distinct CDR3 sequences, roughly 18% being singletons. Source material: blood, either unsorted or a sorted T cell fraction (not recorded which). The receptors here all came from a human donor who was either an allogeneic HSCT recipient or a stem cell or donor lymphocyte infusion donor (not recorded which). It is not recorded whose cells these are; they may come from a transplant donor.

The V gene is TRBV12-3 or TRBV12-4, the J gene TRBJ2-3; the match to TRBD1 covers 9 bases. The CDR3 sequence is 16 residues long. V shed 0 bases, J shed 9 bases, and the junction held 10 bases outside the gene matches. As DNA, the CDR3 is TGTGCCAGCAGTTTAGCCACAGGGGGCCCCCTTGGAACGCAGTATTTT. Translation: CASSLATGGPLGTQYF.

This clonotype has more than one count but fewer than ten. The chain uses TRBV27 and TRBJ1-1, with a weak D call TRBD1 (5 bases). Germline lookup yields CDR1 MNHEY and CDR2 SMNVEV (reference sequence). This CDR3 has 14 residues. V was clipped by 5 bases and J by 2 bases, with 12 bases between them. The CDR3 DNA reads TGTGCCAGCAGTCCTCGACAGTATAACACTGAAGCTTTCTTT. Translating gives CASSPRQYNTEAFF.

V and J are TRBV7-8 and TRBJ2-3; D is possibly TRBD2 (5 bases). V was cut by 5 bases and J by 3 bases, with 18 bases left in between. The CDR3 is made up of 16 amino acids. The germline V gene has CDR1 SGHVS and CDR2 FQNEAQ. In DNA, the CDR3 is TGTGCCAGCAGCGGCTCGGGCGGGTGGCGGACAGATACGCAGTATTTT. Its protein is CASSGSGGWRTDTQYF.

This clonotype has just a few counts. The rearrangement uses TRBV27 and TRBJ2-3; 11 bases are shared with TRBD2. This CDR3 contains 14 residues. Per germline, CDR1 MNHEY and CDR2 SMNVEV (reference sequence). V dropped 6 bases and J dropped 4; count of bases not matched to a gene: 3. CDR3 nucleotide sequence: TGTGCCAGCAGACGGACTAGCGGGTCAGATACGCAGTATTTT. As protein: CASRRTSGSDTQYF.

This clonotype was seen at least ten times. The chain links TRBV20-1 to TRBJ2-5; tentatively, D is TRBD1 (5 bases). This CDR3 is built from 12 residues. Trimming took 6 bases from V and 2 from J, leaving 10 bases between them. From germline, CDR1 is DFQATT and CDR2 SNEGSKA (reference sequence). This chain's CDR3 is CSAADSQETQYF. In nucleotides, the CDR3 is TGCAGTGCAGCAGACAGTCAAGAGACCCAGTACTTC.

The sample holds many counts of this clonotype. DNA of the CDR3: TGTGCCAGCAGCTCTGGCGGCGGGACAGGGAATGAAAAACTGTTTTTT. It yields the protein CASSSGGGTGNEKLFF. This chain joins TRBV11-2 and TRBJ1-4; 9 bases line up with TRBD1. The ends lost 4 bases at V and 5 bases at J; junction bases unmatched: 8. The V gene's germline CDR1 is SGHAT and CDR2 FQNNGV. This CDR3 comprises 16 residues.

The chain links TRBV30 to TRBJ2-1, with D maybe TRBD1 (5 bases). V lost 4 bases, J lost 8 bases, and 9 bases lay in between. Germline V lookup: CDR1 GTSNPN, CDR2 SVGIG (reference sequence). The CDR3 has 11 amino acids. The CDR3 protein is CAWTDMYEQFF. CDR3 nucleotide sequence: TGTGCCTGGACGGACATGTATGAGCAGTTCTTC.

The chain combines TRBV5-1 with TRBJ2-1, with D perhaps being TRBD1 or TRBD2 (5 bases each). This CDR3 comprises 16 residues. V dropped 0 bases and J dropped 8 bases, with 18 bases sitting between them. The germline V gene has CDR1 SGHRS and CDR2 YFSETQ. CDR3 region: CASSLEVRGPRDEQFF. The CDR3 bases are TGCGCCAGCAGCTTGGAGGTTCGGGGACCTAGGGATGAGCAGTTCTTC.

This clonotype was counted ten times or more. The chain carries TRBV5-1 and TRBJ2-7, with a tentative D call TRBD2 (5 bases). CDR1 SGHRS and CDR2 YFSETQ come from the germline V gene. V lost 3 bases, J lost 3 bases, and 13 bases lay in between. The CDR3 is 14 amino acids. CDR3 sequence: CASSSGLGLYEQYF. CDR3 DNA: TGCGCCAGCAGCTCCGGTCTAGGACTCTACGAGCAGTACTTC.

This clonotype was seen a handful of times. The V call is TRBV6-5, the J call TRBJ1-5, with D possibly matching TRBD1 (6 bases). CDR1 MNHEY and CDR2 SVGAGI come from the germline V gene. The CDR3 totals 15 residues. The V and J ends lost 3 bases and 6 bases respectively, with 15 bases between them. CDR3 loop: CASSYSRGGSQPQHF. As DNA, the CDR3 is TGTGCCAGCAGTTATTCCAGGGGAGGGAGTCAGCCCCAGCATTTT.

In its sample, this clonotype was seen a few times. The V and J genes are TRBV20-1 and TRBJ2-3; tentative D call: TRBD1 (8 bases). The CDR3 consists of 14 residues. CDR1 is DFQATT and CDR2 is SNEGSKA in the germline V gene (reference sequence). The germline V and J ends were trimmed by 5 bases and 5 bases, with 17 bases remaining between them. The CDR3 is CSAQGAGEGDTQYF. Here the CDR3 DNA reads TGCAGTGCTCAGGGGGCGGGGGAGGGAGATACGCAGTATTTT.

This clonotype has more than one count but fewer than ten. The CDR3 sequence: CSSGKSGSTDTQYF. In DNA, the CDR3 is TGCAGCTCCGGAAAAAGCGGGAGCACAGATACGCAGTATTTT. The V and J genes are TRBV29-1 and TRBJ2-3; perhaps TRBD2 as D (6 bases). Trimming removed 8 bases at V and 0 bases at J, with 15 bases between. Germline CDR1 SQVTM, CDR2 ANQGSEA. This CDR3 has 14 amino acids.

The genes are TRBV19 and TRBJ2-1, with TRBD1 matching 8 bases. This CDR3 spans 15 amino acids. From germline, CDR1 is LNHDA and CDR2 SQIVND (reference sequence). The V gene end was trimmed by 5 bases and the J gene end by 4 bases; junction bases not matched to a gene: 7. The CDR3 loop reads CASSLRDRTYNEQFF. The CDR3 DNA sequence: TGTGCCAGTAGTCTCCGGGACAGGACATACAATGAGCAGTTCTTC. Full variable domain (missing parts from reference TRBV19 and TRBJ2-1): DGGITQSPKYLFRKEGQNVTLSCEQNLNHDAMYWYRQDPGQGLRLIYYSQIVNDFQKGDIAEGYSVSREKKESFPLTVTSAQKNPTAFYLCASSLRDRTYNEQFFGPGTRLTVL.

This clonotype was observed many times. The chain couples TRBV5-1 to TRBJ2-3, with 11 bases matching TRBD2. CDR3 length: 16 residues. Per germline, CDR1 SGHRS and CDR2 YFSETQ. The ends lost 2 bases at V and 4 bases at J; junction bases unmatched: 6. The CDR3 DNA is TGCGCCAGCAGCTTCGGACTAGCGGGTCGCTCAGATACGCAGTATTTT. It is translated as CASSFGLAGRSDTQYF.

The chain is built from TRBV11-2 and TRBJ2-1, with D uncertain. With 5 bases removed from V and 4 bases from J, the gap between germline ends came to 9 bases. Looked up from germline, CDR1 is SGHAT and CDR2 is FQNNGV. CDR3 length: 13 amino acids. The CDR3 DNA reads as TGTGCCAGCAGCGAAGACGAGTACAATGAGCAGTTCTTC. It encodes CASSEDEYNEQFF.

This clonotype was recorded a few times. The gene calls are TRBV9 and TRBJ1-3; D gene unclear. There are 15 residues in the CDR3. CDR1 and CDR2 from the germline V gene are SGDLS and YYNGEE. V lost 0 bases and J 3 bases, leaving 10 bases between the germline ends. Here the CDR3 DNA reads TGTGCCAGCAGCGTAGGATCCGGGAATGGAAACACCATATATTTT. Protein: CASSVGSGNGNTIYF.